The 18 T cell receptor beta chains presented below share a single source sample, sequenced in a study of identical twins. TCRdb recomputed calls from the 5' RACE reads with MiXCR, one row per CDR3 protein. This sample has approximately 410,000 distinct CDR3 sequences; about 18% occur once, and the top ten carry 10% to 15%. Sequencing used naive T cells sorted from blood. The receptors were gathered from a man in his forties or fifties in good health.

This clonotype was counted between two and nine times. This sequence joins TRBV20-1 and TRBJ2-7, with D possibly being TRBD1 (5 bases). The germline V gene encodes CDR1 DFQATT and CDR2 SNEGSKA (reference sequence). The CDR3 totals 12 residues. Deletions cut 6 bases from V and 3 bases from J, with 12 bases between. The CDR3 reads CSAQKGDYEQYF. The CDR3 nucleotides read TGCAGTGCCCAAAAAGGGGACTACGAGCAGTACTTC.

In this sample, this clonotype turned up a few times. The genes are TRBV7-6 and TRBJ2-2; 7 bases are shared with TRBD1. Germline trimming cut 5 bases from V and 4 bases from J; bases unmatched to any gene: 7. This CDR3 has 15 amino acids. Germline V gives CDR1 SGHVS, CDR2 FNYEAQ. CDR3 sequence reads: CASSPRDRLTGELFF. The CDR3 coding sequence is TGTGCCAGCAGCCCCCGGGACAGACTCACCGGGGAGCTGTTTTTT.

This clonotype has a count of ten or more. This chain joins TRBV5-1 and TRBJ2-4; tentative D call: TRBD1 (7 bases). The V and J ends lost 4 bases and 5 bases respectively, with 13 bases between them. The germline V gene encodes CDR1 SGHRS and CDR2 YFSETQ. The CDR3 is made up of 14 amino acids. CDR3 DNA: TGCGCCAGCAGCCAGGGACAGCGGGAAAACATTCAGTACTTC. Amino acid sequence: CASSQGQRENIQYF. The complete variable domain, with remaining parts taken from reference TRBV5-1 and TRBJ2-4, reads KAGVTQTPRYLIKTRGQQVTLSCSPISGHRSVSWYQQTPGQGLQFLFEYFSETQRNKGNFPGRFSGRQFSNSRSEMNVSTLELGDSALYLCASSQGQRENIQYFGAGTRLSVL.

This clonotype was recorded only once. CDR3: CASSLRDGELFF. The CDR3 DNA reads TGTGCCAGCAGCTTAAGGGACGGGGAGCTGTTTTTT. This rearrangement joins TRBV11-3 to TRBJ2-2; no reliable D call. The CDR3 spans 12 residues. Germline lookup yields CDR1 SGHNT and CDR2 YENEEA. V lost 2 bases, J lost 7 bases, and 5 bases lay in between.

This clonotype was detected many times. The chain recombines TRBV20-1 with TRBJ2-3; TRBD2 matches 7 bases. V lost 3 bases to trimming and J lost 3 bases; unmatched junction nucleotides: 6. The CDR3 has 14 amino acids. Germline V CDR1 and CDR2: DFQATT, SNEGSKA (reference sequence). The CDR3 DNA follows: TGCAGTGCTAGGGCTAGCGGAGCTACAGATACGCAGTATTTT. Amino acid sequence: CSARASGATDTQYF.

This clonotype occurred a few times. V gene TRBV6-1 combines with J gene TRBJ2-1; no clear D gene. V lost 7 bases and J lost 6, with 16 bases in between. The CDR3 runs 14 residues. The germline gives CDR1 MNHNS, CDR2 SASEGT. CDR3 nucleotide sequence: TGTGCCAGCAACACGATCCTCGTTCGCAATGAGCAGTTCTTC. Translated: CASNTILVRNEQFF.

The V gene is TRBV7-8, the J gene TRBJ2-3; 8 bases are shared with TRBD1. V was pared by 1 base and J by 3 bases, with 3 bases of the junction left unmatched. Germline CDR1 reads SGHVS; CDR2 reads FQNEAQ. This CDR3 is 15 amino acids long. CDR3 residues: CASSLGDRWTDTQYF. The CDR3 DNA reads as TGTGCCAGCAGCTTAGGGGACAGGTGGACAGATACGCAGTATTTT.

This clonotype was counted ten times or more. J is TRBJ2-7 and V is TRBV4-2, with 9 bases identical to TRBD2. The CDR3 totals 17 residues. Germline V gene sequence: CDR1 LGHNA, CDR2 YNFKEQ. With 1 base clipped from V and 7 bases from J, the junction kept 14 bases outside the gene matches. The CDR3 loop is CASSQGGLAGRRWEQYF. In DNA form, the CDR3 reads TGTGCCAGCAGCCAAGGAGGGCTAGCGGGGAGGAGGTGGGAGCAGTACTTC.

This clonotype was seen ten or more times. The chain combines TRBV5-1 with TRBJ2-1; 9 bases are a match to TRBD1. This CDR3 contains 14 residues. The V segment lost 3 bases and the J segment 6 bases; nucleotides outside the gene matches: 4. Germline V CDR1 and CDR2: SGHRS, YFSETQ. CDR3 nucleotides: TGCGCCAGCAGCTATTGGACAGGGGCCAATGAGCAGTTCTTC. This sequence encodes CASSYWTGANEQFF.

This chain connects TRBV4-2 to TRBJ2-2, with D possibly TRBD2 on 6 matching bases. The CDR3 loop spans 16 amino acids. V lost 2 bases, J lost 0 bases, and 10 bases lay in between. CDR1 is LGHNA and CDR2 is YNFKEQ in the germline V gene. The chain's CDR3 is CASSQPGTSNTGELFF. The CDR3 DNA reads TGTGCCAGCAGCCAACCTGGGACTTCGAACACCGGGGAGCTGTTTTTT.

This clonotype was seen repeatedly, ten times or more. The chain uses TRBV5-6 and TRBJ1-1; D is unclear. CDR1 is SGHDT, CDR2 YYEEEE, per germline. The CDR3 is 12 residues long. V lost 0 bases, J lost 2 bases, and 2 bases lay in between. The DNA of the CDR3 is TGTGCCAGCAGCTTGGCCAACACTGAAGCTTTCTTT. This sequence encodes CASSLANTEAFF.

This clonotype has more than one count but fewer than ten. The rearrangement joins TRBV12-3 or TRBV12-4 to TRBJ1-5; no clear D. The V end lost 4 bases, the J end lost 4 bases, and 14 bases lay between the germline ends. CDR3 length equals 15 residues. The CDR3 DNA sequence: TGTGCCAGCAGTTCTATAGGATTTGGGAATCAGCCCCAGCATTTT. Its protein is CASSSIGFGNQPQHF.

The table lists this clonotype with many counts. The chain combines TRBV12-3 or TRBV12-4 with TRBJ2-3; 7 bases match TRBD2. CDR3 length: 12 amino acids. V was pared by 3 bases and J by 11 bases, with 5 bases of the junction left unmatched. Here the CDR3 reads CASSLSGVQQYF. In nucleotides, the CDR3 is TGTGCCAGCAGTTTGAGCGGGGTCCAGCAGTATTTT.

This clonotype was detected only a few times. The genes are TRBV20-1 and TRBJ2-1, with D perhaps matching TRBD2 (5 bases). This CDR3 has 13 amino acids. V shed 3 bases and J shed 5 bases, with 11 bases lying between them. Germline V gives CDR1 DFQATT, CDR2 SNEGSKA (reference sequence). The CDR3 loop reads CSASRPSHNEQFF. In DNA form, the CDR3 reads TGCAGTGCTAGCCGGCCTAGCCACAATGAGCAGTTCTTC.

This clonotype was detected a few times. The chain recombines TRBV20-1 with TRBJ2-5, with D possibly being TRBD1 (5 bases). The CDR3 loop spans 12 amino acids. Trimming removed 3 bases from V and 4 bases from J, with 9 bases in between. Germline CDR1 is DFQATT and CDR2 is SNEGSKA (reference sequence). The CDR3 region has the DNA TGCAGTGCTAGCAGGGTTCTAGAGACCCAGTACTTC. Translating it yields CSASRVLETQYF.

The genes are TRBV20-1 and TRBJ2-7, with D possibly matching TRBD2 (5 bases). The CDR3 consists of 13 residues. CDR1 DFQATT and CDR2 SNEGSKA come from the germline V gene (reference sequence). V was trimmed by 6 bases and J by 3 bases, leaving 15 bases between them. CDR3 in DNA: TGCAGTGCCCCCGGAGGTCTGGGCTACGAGCAGTACTTC. The encoded protein is CSAPGGLGYEQYF.

This clonotype has at least ten counts. This chain uses TRBV27 with TRBJ2-1; D might be TRBD1 (6 bases). Trimming cost V 2 bases and J 9 bases, with 23 bases left between them. Germline CDR1 MNHEY, CDR2 SMNVEV (reference sequence). CDR3 length: 17 residues. The CDR3 nucleotides are TGTGCCAGCAGTTTACTCAAAACGGGACAAGGGGGTGGTGAGCAGTTCTTC. Its protein is CASSLLKTGQGGGEQFF.

The chain uses TRBV6-2 or TRBV6-3 and TRBJ2-1; no clear D gene. This CDR3 has 12 amino acids. V was cut by 5 bases and J by 9 bases, with 11 bases left in between. CDR1 and CDR2 (germline): MNHEY, SVGEGT. CDR3 nucleotide sequence: TGTGCCAGCAGTAAAGTTGGCATTGAGCAGTTCTTC. This sequence encodes CASSKVGIEQFF.